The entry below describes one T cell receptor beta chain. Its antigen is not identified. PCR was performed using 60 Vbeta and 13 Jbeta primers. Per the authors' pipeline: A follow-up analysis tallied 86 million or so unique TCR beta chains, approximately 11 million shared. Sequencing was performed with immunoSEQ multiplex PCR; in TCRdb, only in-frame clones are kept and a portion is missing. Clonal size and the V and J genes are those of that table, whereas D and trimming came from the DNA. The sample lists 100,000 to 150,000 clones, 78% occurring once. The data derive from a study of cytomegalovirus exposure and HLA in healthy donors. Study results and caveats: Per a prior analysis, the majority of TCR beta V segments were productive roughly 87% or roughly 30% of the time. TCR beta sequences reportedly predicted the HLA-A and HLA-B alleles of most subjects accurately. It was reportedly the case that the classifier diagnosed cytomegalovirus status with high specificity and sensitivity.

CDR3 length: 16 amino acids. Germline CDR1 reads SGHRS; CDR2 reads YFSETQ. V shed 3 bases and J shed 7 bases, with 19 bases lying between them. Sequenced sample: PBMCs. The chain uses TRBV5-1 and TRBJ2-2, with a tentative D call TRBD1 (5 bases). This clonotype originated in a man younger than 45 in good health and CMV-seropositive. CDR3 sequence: CASSYDGAGSGGELFF. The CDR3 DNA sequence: TGCGCCAGCAGCTACGATGGGGCAGGGTCAGGCGGGGAGCTGTTTTTT.